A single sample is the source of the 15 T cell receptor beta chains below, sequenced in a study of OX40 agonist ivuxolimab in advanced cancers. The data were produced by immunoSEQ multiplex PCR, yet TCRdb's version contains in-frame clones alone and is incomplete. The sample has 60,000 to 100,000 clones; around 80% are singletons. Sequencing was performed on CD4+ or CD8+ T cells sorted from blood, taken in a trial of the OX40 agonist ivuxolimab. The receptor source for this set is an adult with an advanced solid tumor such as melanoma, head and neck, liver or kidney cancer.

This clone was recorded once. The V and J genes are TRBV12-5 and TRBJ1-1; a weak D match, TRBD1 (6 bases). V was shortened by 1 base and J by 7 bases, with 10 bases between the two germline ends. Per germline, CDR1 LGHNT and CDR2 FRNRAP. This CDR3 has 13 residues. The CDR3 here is CASGLEDRSEAFF. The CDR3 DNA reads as TGTGCTAGTGGTTTGGAAGACAGGAGTGAAGCTTTCTTT.

The CDR3 DNA reads as TGTGCCAGCTCAGTTGACAGGAACACTGAAGCTTTCTTT. Translation gives CASSVDRNTEAFF. This chain uses TRBV18 with TRBJ1-1; maybe TRBD1 (5 bases). This CDR3 is built from 13 residues. Trimming shortened V by 5 bases and J by 1 base, and 8 bases separated the two germline ends. Germline loops: CDR1 KGHSH, CDR2 LQKENI. Complete variable domain (other parts from reference TRBV18 and TRBJ1-1): NAGVMQNPRHLVRRRGQEARLRCSPMKGHSHVYWYRQLPEEGLKFMVYLQKENIIDESGMPKERFSAEFPKEGPSILRIQQVVRGDSAAYFCASSVDRNTEAFFGQGTRLTVV.

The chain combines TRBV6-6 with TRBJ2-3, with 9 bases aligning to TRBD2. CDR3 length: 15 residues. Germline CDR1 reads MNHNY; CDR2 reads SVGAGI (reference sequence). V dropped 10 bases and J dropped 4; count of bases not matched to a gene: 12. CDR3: CATKRGGGASDTQYF. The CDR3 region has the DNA TGTGCCACCAAAAGGGGCGGGGGGGCCTCAGATACGCAGTATTTT.

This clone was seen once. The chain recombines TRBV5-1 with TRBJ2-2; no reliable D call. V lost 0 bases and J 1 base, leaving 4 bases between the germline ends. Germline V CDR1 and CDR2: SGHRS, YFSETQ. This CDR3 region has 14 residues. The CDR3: CASSLDGNTGELFF. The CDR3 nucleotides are TGCGCCAGCAGCTTGGATGGGAACACCGGGGAGCTGTTTTTT.

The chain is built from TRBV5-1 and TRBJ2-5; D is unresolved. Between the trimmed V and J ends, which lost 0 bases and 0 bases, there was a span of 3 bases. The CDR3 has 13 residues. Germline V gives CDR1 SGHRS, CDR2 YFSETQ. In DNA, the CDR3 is TGCGCCAGCAGCTTGGGGTACCAAGAGACCCAGTACTTC. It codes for CASSLGYQETQYF. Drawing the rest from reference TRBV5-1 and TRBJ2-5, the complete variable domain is KAGVTQTPRYLIKTRGQQVTLSCSPISGHRSVSWYQQTPGQGLQFLFEYFSETQRNKGNFPGRFSGRQFSNSRSEMNVSTLELGDSALYLCASSLGYQETQYFGPGTRLLVL.

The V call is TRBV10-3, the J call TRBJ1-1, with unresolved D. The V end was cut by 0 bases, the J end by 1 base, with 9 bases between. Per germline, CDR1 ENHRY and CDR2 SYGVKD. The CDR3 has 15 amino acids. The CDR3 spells CAISESTTGNTEAFF. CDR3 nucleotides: TGTGCCATCAGTGAGTCTACTACCGGGAACACTGAAGCTTTCTTT.

The CDR3 protein is CASSQGPGLDTQYF. The CDR3 DNA is TGCGCCAGCAGCCAAGGGCCAGGGTTAGATACGCAGTATTTT. The chain uses TRBV4-3 and TRBJ2-3, with D maybe TRBD1 (5 bases). Germline CDR1 reads LGHNA; CDR2 reads YSLEER. V was trimmed by 1 base and J by 5 bases, leaving 10 bases between them. This CDR3 spans 14 amino acids.

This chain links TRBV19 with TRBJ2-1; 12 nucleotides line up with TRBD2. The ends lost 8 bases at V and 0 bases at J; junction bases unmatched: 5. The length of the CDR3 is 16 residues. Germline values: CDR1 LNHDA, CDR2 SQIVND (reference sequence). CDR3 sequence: CASRTSGVSSYNEQFF. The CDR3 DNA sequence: TGTGCCAGTCGGACTAGCGGGGTCAGCTCCTACAATGAGCAGTTCTTC.

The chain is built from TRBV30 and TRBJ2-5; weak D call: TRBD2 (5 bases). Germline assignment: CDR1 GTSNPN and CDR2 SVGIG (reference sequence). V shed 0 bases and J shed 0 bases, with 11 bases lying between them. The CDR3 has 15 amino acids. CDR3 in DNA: TGTGCCTGGAGTGTACTAGTCACGCACCAAGAGACCCAGTACTTC. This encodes CAWSVLVTHQETQYF.

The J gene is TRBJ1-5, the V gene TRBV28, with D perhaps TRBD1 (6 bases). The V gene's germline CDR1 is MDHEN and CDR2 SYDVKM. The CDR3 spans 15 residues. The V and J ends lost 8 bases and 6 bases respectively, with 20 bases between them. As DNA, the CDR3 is TGTGCCAGCGCTAATATACAGGGTGAATCTCAGCCCCAGCATTTT. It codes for CASANIQGESQPQHF.

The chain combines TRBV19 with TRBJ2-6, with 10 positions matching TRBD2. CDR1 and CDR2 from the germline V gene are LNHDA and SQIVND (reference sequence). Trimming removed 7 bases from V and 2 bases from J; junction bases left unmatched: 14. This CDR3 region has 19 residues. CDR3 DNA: TGTGCCAGTAACCAGGGTCTTTGGCTAGCGGGAGCTGGGGCCAACGTCCTGACTTTC. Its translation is CASNQGLWLAGAGANVLTF.

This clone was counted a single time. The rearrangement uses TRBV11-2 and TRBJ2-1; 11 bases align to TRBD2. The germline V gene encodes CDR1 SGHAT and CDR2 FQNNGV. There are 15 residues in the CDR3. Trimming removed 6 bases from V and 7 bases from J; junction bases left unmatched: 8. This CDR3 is CASSQLRTSGNEQFF. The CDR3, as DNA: TGTGCCAGCAGTCAATTAAGGACTAGCGGGAATGAGCAGTTCTTC.

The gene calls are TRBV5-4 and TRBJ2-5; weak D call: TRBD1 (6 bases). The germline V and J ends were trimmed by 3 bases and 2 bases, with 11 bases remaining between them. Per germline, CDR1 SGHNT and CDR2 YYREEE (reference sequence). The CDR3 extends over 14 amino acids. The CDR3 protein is CASSSKQGQETQYF. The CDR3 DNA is TGTGCCAGCAGCTCAAAACAGGGTCAAGAGACCCAGTACTTC.

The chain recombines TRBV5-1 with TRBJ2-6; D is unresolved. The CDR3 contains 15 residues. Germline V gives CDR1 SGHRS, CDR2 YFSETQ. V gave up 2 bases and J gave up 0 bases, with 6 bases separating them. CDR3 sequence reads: CASSFSSSGANVLTF. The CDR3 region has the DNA TGCGCCAGCAGCTTCAGCTCCTCTGGGGCCAACGTCCTGACTTTC.

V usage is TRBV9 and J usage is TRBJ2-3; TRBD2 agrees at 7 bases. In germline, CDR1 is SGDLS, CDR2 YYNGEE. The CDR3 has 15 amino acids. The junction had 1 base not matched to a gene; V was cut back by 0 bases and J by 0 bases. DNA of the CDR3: TGTGCCAGCAGCGTAGAAGCGGGAAGCACAGATACGCAGTATTTT. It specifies CASSVEAGSTDTQYF.